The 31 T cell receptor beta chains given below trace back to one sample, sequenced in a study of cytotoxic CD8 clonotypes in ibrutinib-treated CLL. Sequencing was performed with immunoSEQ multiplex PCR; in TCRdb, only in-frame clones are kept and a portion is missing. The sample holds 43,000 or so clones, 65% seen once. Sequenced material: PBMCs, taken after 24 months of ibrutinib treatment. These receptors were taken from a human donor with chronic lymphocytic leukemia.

The CDR3 region is CASSSRQSSYEQYF. In DNA, the CDR3 is TGCGCCAGCAGCTCTCGTCAGTCCTCCTACGAGCAGTACTTC. This chain joins TRBV5-1 and TRBJ2-7; no clear D gene. This CDR3 contains 14 residues. Trimming removed 3 bases from V and 0 bases from J, with 10 bases in between. Per germline, CDR1 SGHRS and CDR2 YFSETQ.

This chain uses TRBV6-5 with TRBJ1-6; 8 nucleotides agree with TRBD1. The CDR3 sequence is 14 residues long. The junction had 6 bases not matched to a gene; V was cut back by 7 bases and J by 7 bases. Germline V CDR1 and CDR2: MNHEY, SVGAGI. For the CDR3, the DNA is TGTGCCAGCAAAGACAGGGGCGGAAATTCACCCCTCCACTTT. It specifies CASKDRGGNSPLHF.

CDR3 DNA: TGCGCCAGCAGCTTACGGGGCCAGGTCTACGAGCAGTACTTC. As protein: CASSLRGQVYEQYF. The chain has TRBV5-1 and TRBJ2-7; D tentatively reads TRBD1 or TRBD2 (5 bases each). The CDR3 is 14 residues long. From germline, CDR1 is SGHRS and CDR2 YFSETQ. Trimming shortened V by 2 bases and J by 3 bases, and 12 bases separated the two germline ends.

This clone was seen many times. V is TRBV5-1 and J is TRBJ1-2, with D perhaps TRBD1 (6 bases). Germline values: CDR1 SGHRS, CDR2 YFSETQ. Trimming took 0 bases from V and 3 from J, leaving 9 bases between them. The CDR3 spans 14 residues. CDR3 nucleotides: TGCGCCAGCAGCTTGGATAGGGGGGACTATGGCTACACCTTC. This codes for CASSLDRGDYGYTF. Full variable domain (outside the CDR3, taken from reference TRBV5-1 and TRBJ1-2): KAGVTQTPRYLIKTRGQQVTLSCSPISGHRSVSWYQQTPGQGLQFLFEYFSETQRNKGNFPGRFSGRQFSNSRSEMNVSTLELGDSALYLCASSLDRGDYGYTFGSGTRLTVV.

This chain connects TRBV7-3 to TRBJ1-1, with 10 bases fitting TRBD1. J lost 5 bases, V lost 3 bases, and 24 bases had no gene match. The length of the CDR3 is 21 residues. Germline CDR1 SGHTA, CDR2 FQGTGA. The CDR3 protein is CASSFSGVRGLTGGVLTEAFF. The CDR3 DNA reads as TGTGCCAGCAGCTTTTCTGGTGTGAGGGGATTGACAGGGGGCGTTTTGACTGAAGCTTTCTTT.

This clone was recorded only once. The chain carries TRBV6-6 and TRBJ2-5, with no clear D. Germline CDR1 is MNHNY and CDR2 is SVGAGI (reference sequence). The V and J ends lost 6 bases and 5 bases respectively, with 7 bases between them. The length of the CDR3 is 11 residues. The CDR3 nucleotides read TGTGCCAGCAGGTCCGGGGAGACCCAGTACTTC. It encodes CASRSGETQYF.

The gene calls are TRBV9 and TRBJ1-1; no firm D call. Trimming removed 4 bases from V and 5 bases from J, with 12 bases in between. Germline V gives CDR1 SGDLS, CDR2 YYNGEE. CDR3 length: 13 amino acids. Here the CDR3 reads CASSYRVGTEAFF. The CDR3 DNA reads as TGTGCCAGCAGCTACCGTGTTGGGACTGAAGCTTTCTTT.

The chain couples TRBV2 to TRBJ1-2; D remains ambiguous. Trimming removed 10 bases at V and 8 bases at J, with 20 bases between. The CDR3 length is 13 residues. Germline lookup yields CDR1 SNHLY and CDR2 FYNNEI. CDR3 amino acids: CATLEIGPYGYTF. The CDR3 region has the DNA TGTGCCACTCTTGAAATTGGACCTTACGGCTACACCTTC.

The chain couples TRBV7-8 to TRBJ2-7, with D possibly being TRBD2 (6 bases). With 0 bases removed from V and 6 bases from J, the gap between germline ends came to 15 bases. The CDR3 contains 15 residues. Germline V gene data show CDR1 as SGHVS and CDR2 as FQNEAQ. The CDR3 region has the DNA TGTGCCAGCAGCTTAGCGGGAGGCGCCTTACTCGAGCAGTACTTC. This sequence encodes CASSLAGGALLEQYF.

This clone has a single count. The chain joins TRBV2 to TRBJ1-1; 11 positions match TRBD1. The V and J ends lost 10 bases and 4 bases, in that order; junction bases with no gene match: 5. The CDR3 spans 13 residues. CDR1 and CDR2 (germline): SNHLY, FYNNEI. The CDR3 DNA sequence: TGTGCCACCCCGGGACAGGGGGTCACTGAAGCTTTCTTT. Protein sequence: CATPGQGVTEAFF.

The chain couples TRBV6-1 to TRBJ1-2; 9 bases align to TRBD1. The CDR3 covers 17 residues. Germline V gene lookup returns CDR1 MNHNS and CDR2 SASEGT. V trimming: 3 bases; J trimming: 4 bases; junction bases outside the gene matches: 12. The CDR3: CASSDAGTGGAGYGYTF. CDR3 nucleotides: TGTGCCAGCAGTGATGCGGGAACAGGGGGCGCTGGCTATGGCTACACCTTC.

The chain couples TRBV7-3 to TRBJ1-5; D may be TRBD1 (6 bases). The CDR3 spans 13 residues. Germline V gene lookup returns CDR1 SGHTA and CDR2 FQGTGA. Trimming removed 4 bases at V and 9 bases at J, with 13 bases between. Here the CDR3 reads CASSSDSLSPQHF. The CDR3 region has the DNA TGTGCCAGCAGCTCGGACAGCTTGTCGCCCCAGCATTTT. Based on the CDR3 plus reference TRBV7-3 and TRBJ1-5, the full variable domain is GAGVSQTPSNKVTEKGKYVELRCDPISGHTALYWYRQSLGQGPEFLIYFQGTGAADDSGLPNDRFFAVRPEGSVSTLKIQRTERGDSAVYLCASSSDSLSPQHFGDGTRLSIL.

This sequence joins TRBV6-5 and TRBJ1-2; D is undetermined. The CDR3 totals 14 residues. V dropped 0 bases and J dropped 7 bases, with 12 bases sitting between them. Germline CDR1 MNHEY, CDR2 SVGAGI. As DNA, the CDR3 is TGTGCCAGCAGTTACTCGATTATCGGCGGTGGCTACACCTTC. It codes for CASSYSIIGGGYTF.

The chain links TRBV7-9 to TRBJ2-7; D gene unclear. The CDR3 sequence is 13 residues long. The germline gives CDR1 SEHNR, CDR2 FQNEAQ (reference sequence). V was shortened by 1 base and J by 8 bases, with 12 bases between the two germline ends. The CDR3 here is CASSLGAVVQQYF. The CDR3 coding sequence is TGTGCCAGCAGCTTAGGGGCAGTAGTACAGCAGTACTTC.

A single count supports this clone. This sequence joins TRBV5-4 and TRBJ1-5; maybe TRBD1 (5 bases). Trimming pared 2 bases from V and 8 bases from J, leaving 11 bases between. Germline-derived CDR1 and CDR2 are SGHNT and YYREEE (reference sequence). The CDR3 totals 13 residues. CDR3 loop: CASSLGVFEPQHF. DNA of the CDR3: TGTGCCAGCAGCTTAGGGGTATTTGAGCCCCAGCATTTT.

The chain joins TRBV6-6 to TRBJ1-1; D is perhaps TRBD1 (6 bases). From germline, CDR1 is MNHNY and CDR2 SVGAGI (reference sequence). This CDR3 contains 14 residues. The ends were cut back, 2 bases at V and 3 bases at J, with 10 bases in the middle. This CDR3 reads CASSYRQGYTEAFF. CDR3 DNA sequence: TGTGCCAGCAGTTACCGGCAGGGGTACACTGAAGCTTTCTTT.

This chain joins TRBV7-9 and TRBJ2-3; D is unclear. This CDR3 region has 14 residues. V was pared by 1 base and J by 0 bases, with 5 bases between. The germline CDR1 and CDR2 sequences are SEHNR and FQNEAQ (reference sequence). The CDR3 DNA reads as TGTGCCAGCAGCTTAGGGGCCAGCACAGATACGCAGTATTTT. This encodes CASSLGASTDTQYF.

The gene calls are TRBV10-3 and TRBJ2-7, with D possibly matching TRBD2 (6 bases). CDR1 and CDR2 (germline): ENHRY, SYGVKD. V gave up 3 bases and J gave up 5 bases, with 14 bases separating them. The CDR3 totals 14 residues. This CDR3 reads CAISDPGERDEQYF. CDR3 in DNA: TGTGCCATCAGTGACCCTGGCGAGCGGGACGAGCAGTACTTC.

Here the CDR3 reads CASSINTDTQYF. In nucleotides, the CDR3 is TGTGCCAGCAGTATAAATACAGATACGCAGTATTTT. The gene calls are TRBV2 and TRBJ2-3; D is uncertain. Trimming cost V 5 bases and J 3 bases, with 6 bases left between them. The length of the CDR3 is 12 residues. CDR1 SNHLY and CDR2 FYNNEI come from the germline V gene.

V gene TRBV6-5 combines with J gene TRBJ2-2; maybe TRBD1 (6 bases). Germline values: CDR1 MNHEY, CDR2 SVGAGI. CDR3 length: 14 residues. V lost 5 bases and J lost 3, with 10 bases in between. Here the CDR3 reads CASSPGQHTGELFF. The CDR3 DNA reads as TGTGCCAGCAGTCCCGGACAGCACACCGGGGAGCTGTTTTTT.

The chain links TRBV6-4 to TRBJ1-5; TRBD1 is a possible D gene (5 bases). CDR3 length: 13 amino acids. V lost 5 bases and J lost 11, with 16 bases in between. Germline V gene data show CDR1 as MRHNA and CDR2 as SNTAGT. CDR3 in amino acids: CASSPTGGEAQHF. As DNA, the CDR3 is TGTGCCAGCAGTCCCACCGGGGGTGAGGCCCAGCATTTT.

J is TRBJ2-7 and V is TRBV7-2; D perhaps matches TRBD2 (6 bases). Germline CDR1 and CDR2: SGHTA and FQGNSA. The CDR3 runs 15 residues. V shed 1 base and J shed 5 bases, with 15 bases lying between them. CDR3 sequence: CASSLGTRGGDEQYF. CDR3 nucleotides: TGTGCCAGCAGCTTAGGGACAAGGGGAGGAGACGAGCAGTACTTC.

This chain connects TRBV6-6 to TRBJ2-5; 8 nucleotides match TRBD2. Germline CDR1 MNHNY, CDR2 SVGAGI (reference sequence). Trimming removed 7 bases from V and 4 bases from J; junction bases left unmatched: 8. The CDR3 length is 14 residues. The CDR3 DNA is TGTGCCAGCAAACCGGGACTAGTAACAGAGACCCAGTACTTC. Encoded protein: CASKPGLVTETQYF.

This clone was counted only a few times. The CDR3 sequence is CASSYSGGTGQYEQYF. CDR3 sequence (DNA): TGTGCCAGCAGTTACTCGGGTGGGACAGGGCAGTACGAGCAGTACTTC. The V call is TRBV6-5, the J call TRBJ2-7; 9 bases align to TRBD1. Germline loops: CDR1 MNHEY, CDR2 SVGAGI. This CDR3 has 16 residues. The junction had 7 bases not matched to a gene; V was cut back by 0 bases and J by 4 bases.

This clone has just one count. As DNA, the CDR3 is TGTGCCAGCAGCTTTGGCCGGCTGAACACCGGGGAGCTGTTTTTT. Protein product: CASSFGRLNTGELFF. The chain joins TRBV5-4 to TRBJ2-2; D gene uncertain. The CDR3 consists of 15 residues. V lost 2 bases, J lost 1 base, and 9 bases lay in between. Germline lookup yields CDR1 SGHNT and CDR2 YYREEE (reference sequence).

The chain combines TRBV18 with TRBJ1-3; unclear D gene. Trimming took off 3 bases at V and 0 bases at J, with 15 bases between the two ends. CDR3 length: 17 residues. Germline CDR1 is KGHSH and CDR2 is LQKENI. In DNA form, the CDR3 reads TGTGCCAGCTCACCCCGGCGCACAGTCACCTCTGGAAACACCATATATTTT. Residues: CASSPRRTVTSGNTIYF.

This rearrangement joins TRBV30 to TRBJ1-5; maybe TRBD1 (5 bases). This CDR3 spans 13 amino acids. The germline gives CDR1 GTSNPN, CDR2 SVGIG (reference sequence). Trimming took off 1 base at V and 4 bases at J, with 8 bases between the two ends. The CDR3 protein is CAWSGAGNQPQHF. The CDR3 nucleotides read TGTGCCTGGAGTGGGGCAGGGAATCAGCCCCAGCATTTT.

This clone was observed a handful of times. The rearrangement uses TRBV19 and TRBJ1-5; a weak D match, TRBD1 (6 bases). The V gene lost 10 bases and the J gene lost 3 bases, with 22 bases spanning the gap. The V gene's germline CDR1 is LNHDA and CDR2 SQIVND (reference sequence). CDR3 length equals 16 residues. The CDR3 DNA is TGTGCCACACTCCAGCCCAGGGGCGCTTTCAATCAGCCCCAGCATTTT. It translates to CATLQPRGAFNQPQHF.

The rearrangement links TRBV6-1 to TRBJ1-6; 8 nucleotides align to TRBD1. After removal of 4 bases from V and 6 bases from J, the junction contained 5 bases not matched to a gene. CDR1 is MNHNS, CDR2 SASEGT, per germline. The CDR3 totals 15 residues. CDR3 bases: TGTGCCAGCAGTGTAGAGACAGGGGTTAATTCACCCCTCCACTTT. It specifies CASSVETGVNSPLHF.

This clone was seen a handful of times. The DNA for the CDR3 is TGTGCCAGCGCCAGTGGGCTGAACACTGAAGCTTTCTTT. It specifies CASASGLNTEAFF. The V and J genes are TRBV5-6 and TRBJ1-1; D remains unclear. V shed 7 bases and J shed 0 bases, with 10 bases lying between them. The CDR3 is 13 residues long. Germline V lookup: CDR1 SGHDT, CDR2 YYEEEE.

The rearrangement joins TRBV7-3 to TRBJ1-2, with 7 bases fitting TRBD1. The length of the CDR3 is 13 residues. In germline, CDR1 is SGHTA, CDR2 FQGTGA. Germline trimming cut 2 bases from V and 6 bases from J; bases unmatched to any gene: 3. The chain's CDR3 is CASSLQGVNGYTF. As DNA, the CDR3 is TGTGCCAGCAGCTTACAGGGGGTTAATGGCTACACCTTC.